This TCR beta chain was documented in a study of cytomegalovirus exposure and HLA in healthy donors. The germline V gene has CDR1 MNHEY and CDR2 SVGAGI. Trimming stripped 8 bases from V and 6 bases from J, with 17 bases between. The CDR3 length is 14 residues. The PCR ran on 60 Vbeta and 13 Jbeta primers. Measured with immunoSEQ multiplex PCR; TCRdb has only the in-frame clones, and not every one. The table has 150,000 to 200,000 clones, more than 70% seen once. The sequence was collected from a male donor in good health and CMV-seropositive. The sample consisted of PBMCs. This rearrangement joins TRBV6-5 to TRBJ1-5, with a weak D call TRBD1 (6 bases). The CDR3 loop is CASRGGGGPQPQHF. As DNA, the CDR3 is TGTGCCAGCCGAGGGGGGGGAGGGCCTCAGCCCCAGCATTTT.